This entry features one TCR beta chain sequence. The table came from immunoSEQ multiplex PCR; TCRdb's copy has only in-frame clones and leaves some out. The sample has roughly 140,000 clones, 70% to 90% seen once; the top ten hold roughly 8%. Germline V lookup: CDR1 SGHVS, CDR2 FQNEAQ. With 5 bases clipped from V and 1 base from J, the junction kept 3 bases outside the gene matches. This CDR3 is 15 amino acids long. This sample is drawn from a study of blood T cell repertoires in COVID-19. Across the whole study: Researchers got acute and convalescent COVID-19 samples from the United States, Italy and Spain. T cells, B-cell-depleted T cells, or PBMCs supplied cDNA or gDNA.

This receptor was identified in a woman aged 55-75 years with COVID-19, enrolled during active disease. Sequencing was carried out using peripheral blood. The chain combines TRBV7-8 with TRBJ2-2, with 8 bases lining up with TRBD1. The CDR3 DNA sequence: TGTGCCAGCAGCCAGGGGGCGCGGAACACCGGGGAGCTGTTTTTT. As protein: CASSQGARNTGELFF.